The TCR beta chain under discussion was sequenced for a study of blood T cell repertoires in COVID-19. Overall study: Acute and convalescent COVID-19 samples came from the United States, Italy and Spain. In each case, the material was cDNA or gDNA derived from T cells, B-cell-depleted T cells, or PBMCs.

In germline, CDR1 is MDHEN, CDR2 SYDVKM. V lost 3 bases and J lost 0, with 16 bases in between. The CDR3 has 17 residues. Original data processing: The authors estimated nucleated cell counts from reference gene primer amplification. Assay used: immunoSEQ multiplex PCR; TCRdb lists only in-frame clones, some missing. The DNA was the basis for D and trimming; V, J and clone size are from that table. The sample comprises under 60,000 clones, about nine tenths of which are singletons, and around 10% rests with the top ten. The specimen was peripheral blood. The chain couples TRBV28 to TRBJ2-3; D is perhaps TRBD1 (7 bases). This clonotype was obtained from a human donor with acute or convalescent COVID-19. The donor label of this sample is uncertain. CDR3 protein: CASSFLTGRISTDTQYF. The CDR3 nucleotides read TGTGCCAGCAGTTTCCTGACAGGGAGGATTAGCACAGATACGCAGTATTTT.